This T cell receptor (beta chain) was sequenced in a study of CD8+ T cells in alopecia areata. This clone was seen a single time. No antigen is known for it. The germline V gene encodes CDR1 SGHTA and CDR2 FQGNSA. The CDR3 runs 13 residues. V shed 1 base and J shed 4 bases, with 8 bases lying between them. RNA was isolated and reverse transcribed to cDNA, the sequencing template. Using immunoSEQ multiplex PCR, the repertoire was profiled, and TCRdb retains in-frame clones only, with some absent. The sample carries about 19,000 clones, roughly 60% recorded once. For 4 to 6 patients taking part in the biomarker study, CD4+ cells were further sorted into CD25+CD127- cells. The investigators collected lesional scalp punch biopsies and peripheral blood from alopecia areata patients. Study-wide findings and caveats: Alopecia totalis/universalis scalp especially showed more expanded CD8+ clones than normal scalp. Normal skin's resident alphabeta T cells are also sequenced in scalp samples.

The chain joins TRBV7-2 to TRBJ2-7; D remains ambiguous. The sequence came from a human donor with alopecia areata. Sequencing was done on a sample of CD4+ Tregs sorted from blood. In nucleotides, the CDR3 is TGTGCCAGCAGCTTAGGAGTCAGATACGAGCAGTACTTC. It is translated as CASSLGVRYEQYF.